The clone carrying this TCR beta chain was detected ten times or more. Its antigen is unidentified. This sample was included in a study of T cells after yellow fever vaccination. Trimming removed 7 bases from V and 7 bases from J, with 11 bases in between. The CDR3 runs to 11 residues. Germline lookup yields CDR1 SQVTM and CDR2 ANQGSEA. One entry per CDR3 protein, called by TCRdb with MiXCR from the 5' RACE reads. The table includes 25,000 to 35,000 distinct CDR3 sequences, 4.4% detected once. Study results and limitations: FACS-sorted repertoires could contain abundant clonotypes contaminating from the bulk population.

This receptor was taken from a man aged 25 to 40 who received the YFV17D yellow fever vaccine. J is TRBJ2-1 and V is TRBV29-1; D may be TRBD1 (6 bases). The specimen was CD8+ T cells sorted from PBMCs, collected 5 days after the yellow fever booster vaccination. CDR3: CSEATGNEQFF. The CDR3, as DNA: TGCAGCGAGGCCACAGGGAATGAGCAGTTCTTC.